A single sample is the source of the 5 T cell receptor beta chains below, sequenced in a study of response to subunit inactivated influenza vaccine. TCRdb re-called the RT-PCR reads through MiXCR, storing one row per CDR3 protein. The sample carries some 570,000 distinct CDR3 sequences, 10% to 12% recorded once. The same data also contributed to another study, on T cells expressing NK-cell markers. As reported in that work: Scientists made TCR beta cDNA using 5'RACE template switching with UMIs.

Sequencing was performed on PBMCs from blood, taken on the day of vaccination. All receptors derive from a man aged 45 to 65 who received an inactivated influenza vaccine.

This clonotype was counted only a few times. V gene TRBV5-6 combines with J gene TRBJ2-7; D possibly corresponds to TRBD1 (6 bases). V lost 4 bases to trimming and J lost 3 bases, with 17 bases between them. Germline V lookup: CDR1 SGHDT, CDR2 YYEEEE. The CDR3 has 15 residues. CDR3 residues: CASSPPGHLFYEQYF. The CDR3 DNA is TGTGCCAGCAGCCCGCCGGGACATCTTTTCTACGAGCAGTACTTC. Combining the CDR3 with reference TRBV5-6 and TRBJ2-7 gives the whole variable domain DAGVTQSPTHLIKTRGQQVTLRCSPKSGHDTVSWYQQALGQGPQFIFQYYEEEERQRGNFPDRFSGHQFPNYSSELNVNALLLGDSALYLCASSPPGHLFYEQYFGPGTRLTVT.

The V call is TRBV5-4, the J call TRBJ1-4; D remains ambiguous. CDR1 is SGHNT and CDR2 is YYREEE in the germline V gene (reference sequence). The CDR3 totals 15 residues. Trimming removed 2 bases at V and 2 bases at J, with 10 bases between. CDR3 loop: CASSFNPGTNEKLFF. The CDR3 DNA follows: TGTGCCAGCAGCTTTAATCCTGGGACTAATGAAAAACTGTTTTTT.

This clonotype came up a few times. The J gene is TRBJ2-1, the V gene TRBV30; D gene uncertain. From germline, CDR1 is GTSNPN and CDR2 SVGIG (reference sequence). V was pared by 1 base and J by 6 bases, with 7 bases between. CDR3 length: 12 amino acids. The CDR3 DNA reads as TGTGCCTGGAGTGGCGGTCTCAATGAGCAGTTCTTC. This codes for CAWSGGLNEQFF.

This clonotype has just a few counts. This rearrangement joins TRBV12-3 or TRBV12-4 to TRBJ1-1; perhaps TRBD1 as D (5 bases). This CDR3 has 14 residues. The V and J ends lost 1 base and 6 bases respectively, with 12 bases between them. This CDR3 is CASSLGGLWAEAFF. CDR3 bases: TGTGCCAGCAGTTTAGGGGGCCTGTGGGCTGAAGCTTTCTTT.

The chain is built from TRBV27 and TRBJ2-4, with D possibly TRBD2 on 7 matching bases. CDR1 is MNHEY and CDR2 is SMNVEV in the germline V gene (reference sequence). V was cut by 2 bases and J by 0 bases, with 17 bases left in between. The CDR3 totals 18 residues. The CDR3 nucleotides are TGTGCCAGCAGTTTAGGCGGGGGCCGCGCCCTAGCCAAAAACATTCAGTACTTC. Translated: CASSLGGGRALAKNIQYF.